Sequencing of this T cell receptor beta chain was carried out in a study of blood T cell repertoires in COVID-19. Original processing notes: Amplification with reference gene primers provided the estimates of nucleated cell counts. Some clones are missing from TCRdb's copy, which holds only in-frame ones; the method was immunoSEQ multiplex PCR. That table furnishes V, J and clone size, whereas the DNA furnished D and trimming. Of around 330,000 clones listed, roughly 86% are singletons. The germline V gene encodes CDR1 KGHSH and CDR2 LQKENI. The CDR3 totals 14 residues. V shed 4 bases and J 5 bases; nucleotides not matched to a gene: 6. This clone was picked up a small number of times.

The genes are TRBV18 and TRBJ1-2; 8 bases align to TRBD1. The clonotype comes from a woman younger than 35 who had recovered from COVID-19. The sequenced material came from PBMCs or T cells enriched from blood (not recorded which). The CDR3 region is CASSLSDRAYGYTF. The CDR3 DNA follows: TGTGCCAGCTCACTCTCGGACAGGGCATATGGCTACACCTTC.